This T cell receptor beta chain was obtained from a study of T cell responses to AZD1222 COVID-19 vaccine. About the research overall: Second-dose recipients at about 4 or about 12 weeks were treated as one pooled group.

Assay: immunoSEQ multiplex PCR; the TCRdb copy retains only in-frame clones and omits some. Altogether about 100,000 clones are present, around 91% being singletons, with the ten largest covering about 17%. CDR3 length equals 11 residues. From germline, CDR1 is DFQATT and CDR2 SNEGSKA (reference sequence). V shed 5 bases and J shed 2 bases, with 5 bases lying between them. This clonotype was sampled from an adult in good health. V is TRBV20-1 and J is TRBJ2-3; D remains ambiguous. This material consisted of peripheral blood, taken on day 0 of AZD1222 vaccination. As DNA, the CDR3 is TGCAGTGCTGGGGACACAGATACGCAGTATTTT. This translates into CSAGDTDTQYF.